This T cell receptor (beta chain) was documented in a study of PD-L1 blockade in urothelial cancer (dated by TCRdb to 2015 to 2018). Context from the whole study: Therapy was started in about 2014 for all patients, and atezolizumab 1,200 mg was administered intravenously every 3 weeks. An ECOG performance status of 0 or 1 was recorded for the patients, and 0 to 3 prior chemotherapy regimens had been received by the patients. Pretreatment tumor samples and matched peripheral blood, collected serially before and after atezolizumab treatment, underwent TCR sequencing. Whole exome sequencing and RNA sequencing of pretreatment tumors were performed alongside TCR sequencing in the same patients. Durable clinical benefit was defined as progression-free survival longer than 6 months, and TCR features were also tested against progression-free and overall survival. Roughly ten patients achieved durable clinical benefit and approximately 19 did not. A median of 141,255 T cells and some 90,000 unique TCRs was obtained from blood samples, and a median clonality of approximately 0.077 was observed. About 90% of the 29 patients were males with bladder-origin urothelial cancer, and about 65% of the roughly 30 reported a prior smoking history. Some 30 patients had pretreatment blood TCR-seq, about 24 had at least one posttreatment blood collection, and about 24 had tumor TCR-seq. An exploratory multi-omic analysis was conducted of the somatic, immune and clinical correlates of response to PD-L1 blockade with atezolizumab in urothelial cancer. Blood samples were analyzed at two time points: 3 weeks after treatment start (second dose) and 6 weeks after treatment start.

The investigation overall reported the following: Improved progression-free and overall survival was found to be associated with pretreatment peripheral blood TCR clonality below the median. Greater expansion of tumor-associated TCR clones in peripheral blood 3 weeks after the start of treatment was observed in patients with durable benefit (n of about 21, p = 0.022). Because the sample size was small (n = 29) and many of the analyses were exploratory, the results are meant to be hypothesis-generating.

The cohort comprised roughly 30 patients with locally advanced or metastatic urothelial carcinoma treated at Memorial Sloan Kettering on a trial protocol. Peripheral blood mononuclear cells were collected pretreatment and during treatment, with between 1 and 8 total time points per patient. The Qiagen DNeasy Blood extraction kit was used to purify genomic DNA from total PBMCs and tumor samples. PBMCs were collected pretreatment and during treatment, and were isolated and stored as previously described. Synthetic TCR analog templates were spiked into each PCR to estimate absolute template abundance from read counts. The immunoSEQ assay was used to amplify TCRbeta CDR3 regions from genomic DNA with bias-controlled V and J gene primers. Sequencing of rearranged TCRbeta segments was done at approximately 20X coverage. The study's processing was this. Clustering was used to correct sequencing errors, and CDR3s were annotated against IMGT so that V, D and J genes could be assigned. Out-of-frame and stop-codon sequences were excluded, and only productive TCRbeta rearrangements were used in downstream analyses. To compute clonality, Shannon entropy was normalized by the log of the number of unique productive sequences and then subtracted from one. Fisher's exact test with Benjamini-Hochberg correction, at a threshold of adjusted p below 0.01, was used to find clones that differed between time points or between blood and tumor. The source is immuneACCESS, and TCRdb retained only in-frame sequences with V and J called. Part of the clones is not carried over; for the studies checked, unresolved V genes explain less than half of this, and the remainder is unexplained. Clonal size and the V and J genes are those of that table, whereas D and trimming came from the DNA. The sample yields 80,000 to 100,000 clones; roughly 80% were counted once. Clones ranked in the top ten supply 9% to 9.5% of the sample.

The germline V gene provides CDR1 SGHVS and CDR2 FQNEAQ. Its CDR3 holds 14 amino acids, cysteine through phenylalanine. Only the CDR3 DNA is retained, 42 bases long and in frame from the first base. The junction shows trimming of 5 bases on V and 3 bases on J, plus 14 bases between the germline ends. Worth noting for this clone: It has no known antigen specificity. No base-level quality is on record; no much larger clone is a single base apart.

Sequenced material: PBMCs, taken around atezolizumab (anti-PD-L1) treatment. The chain employs TRBV7-8 and TRBJ2-7; confidence is insufficient to name the D gene. The origin of this receptor is an older man with urothelial cancer. The DNA sequence is given as TGTGCCAGCAGCCCCCGCAGTGCCCACTACGAGCAGTACTTC. This is translated as CASSPRSAHYEQYF.